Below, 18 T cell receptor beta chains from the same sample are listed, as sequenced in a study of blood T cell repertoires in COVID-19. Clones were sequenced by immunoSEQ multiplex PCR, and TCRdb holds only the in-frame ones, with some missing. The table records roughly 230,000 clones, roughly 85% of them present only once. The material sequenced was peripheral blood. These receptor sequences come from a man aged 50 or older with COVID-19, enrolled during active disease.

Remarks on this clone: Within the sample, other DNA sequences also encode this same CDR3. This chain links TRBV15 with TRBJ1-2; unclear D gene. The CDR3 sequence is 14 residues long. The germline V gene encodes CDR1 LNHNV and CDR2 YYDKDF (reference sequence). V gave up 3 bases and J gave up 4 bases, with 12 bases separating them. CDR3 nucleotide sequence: TGTGCCACCAGCAGGGCCAGTACGGGCTATGGCTACACCTTC. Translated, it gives CATSRASTGYGYTF.

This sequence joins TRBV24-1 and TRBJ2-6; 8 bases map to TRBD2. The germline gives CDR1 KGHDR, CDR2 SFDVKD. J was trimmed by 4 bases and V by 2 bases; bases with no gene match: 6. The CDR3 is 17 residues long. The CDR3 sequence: CATSDSAGGVGANVLTF. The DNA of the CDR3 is TGTGCCACCAGTGATTCGGCGGGGGGCGTCGGGGCCAACGTCCTGACTTTC.

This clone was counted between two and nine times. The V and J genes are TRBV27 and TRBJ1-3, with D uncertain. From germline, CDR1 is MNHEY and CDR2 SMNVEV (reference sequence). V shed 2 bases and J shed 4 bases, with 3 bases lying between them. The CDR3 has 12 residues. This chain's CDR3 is CASSLQGNTIYF. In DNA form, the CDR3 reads TGTGCCAGCAGTTTACAGGGAAACACCATATATTTT.

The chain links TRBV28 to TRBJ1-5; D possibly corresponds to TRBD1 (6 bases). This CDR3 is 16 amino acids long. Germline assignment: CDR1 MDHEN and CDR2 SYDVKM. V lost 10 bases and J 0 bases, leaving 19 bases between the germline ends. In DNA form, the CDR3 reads TGTGCCACCAGACCTCCACAGGGAAATAGCAATCAGCCCCAGCATTTT. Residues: CATRPPQGNSNQPQHF.

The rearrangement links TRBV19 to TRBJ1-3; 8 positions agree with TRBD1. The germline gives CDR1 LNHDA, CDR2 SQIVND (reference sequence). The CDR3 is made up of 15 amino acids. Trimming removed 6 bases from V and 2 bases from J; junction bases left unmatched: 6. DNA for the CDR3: TGTGCCAGTAGGGGTCAGGGACAGGCTGGAAACACCATATATTTT. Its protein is CASRGQGQAGNTIYF.

Here the CDR3 reads CASSLGSGASPTF. DNA for the CDR3: TGTGCCAGCAGCTTGGGTAGTGGGGCCTCCCCCACCTTC. The chain employs TRBV5-4 and TRBJ1-2; possible D gene TRBD1, 5 bases. This CDR3 has 13 amino acids. Germline CDR1 reads SGHNT; CDR2 reads YYREEE (reference sequence). V was pared by 0 bases and J by 13 bases, with 16 bases between.

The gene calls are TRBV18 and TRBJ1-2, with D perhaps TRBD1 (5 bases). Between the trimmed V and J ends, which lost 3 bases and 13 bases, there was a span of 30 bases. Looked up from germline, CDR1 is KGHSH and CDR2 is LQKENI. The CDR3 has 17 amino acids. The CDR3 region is CASSPSGVAAVPMWATF. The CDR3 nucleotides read TGTGCCAGCTCACCCTCGGGGGTGGCAGCGGTTCCTATGTGGGCCACCTTC.

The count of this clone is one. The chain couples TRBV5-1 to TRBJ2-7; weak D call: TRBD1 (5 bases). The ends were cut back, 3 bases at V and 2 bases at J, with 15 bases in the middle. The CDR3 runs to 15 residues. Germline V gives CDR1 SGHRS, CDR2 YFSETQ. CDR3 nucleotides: TGCGCCAGCAGCTATACCTCCGACAGAGCCTACGAGCAGTACTTC. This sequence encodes CASSYTSDRAYEQYF.

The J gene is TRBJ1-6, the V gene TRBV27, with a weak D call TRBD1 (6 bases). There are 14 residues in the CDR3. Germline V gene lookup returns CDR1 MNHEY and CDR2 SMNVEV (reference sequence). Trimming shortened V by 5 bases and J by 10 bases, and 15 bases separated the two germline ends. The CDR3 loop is CASSPDAQGSPLHF. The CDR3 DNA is TGTGCCAGCAGTCCGGACGCCCAGGGGTCACCCCTCCACTTT.

The CDR3 region is CASSQGQGLNTEAFF. For the CDR3, the DNA is TGTGCCAGCAGCCAGGGACAGGGCCTGAACACTGAAGCTTTCTTT. The V gene is TRBV3-1 (or the pseudogene TRBV3-2), the J gene TRBJ1-1; 9 positions match TRBD1. The CDR3 runs 15 residues. J lost 0 bases, V lost 3 bases, and 2 bases had no gene match. The V gene's germline CDR1 is LGHDT and CDR2 YNNKEL (reference sequence).

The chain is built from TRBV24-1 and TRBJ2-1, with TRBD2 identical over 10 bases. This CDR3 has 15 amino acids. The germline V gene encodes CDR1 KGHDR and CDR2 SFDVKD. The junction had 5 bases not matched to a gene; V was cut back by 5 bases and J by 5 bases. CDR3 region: CATSGYSGGNNEQFF. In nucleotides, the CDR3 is TGTGCCACCAGTGGGTATAGCGGGGGGAACAATGAGCAGTTCTTC.

The DNA for the CDR3 is TGTGCCAGTATCCGGACAGGGATCTCTGGAAACACCATATATTTT. It encodes CASIRTGISGNTIYF. This rearrangement joins TRBV19 to TRBJ1-3; 8 nucleotides match TRBD1. The CDR3 has 15 amino acids. V was pared by 7 bases and J by 0 bases, with 5 bases of the junction left unmatched. Germline CDR1 reads LNHDA; CDR2 reads SQIVND (reference sequence).

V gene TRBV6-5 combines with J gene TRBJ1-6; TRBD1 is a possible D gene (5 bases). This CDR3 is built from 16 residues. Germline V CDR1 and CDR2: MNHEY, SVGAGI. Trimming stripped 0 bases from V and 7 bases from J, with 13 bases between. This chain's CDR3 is CASSYSRQGRNSPLHF. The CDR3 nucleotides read TGTGCCAGCAGTTACTCGCGGCAGGGAAGGAATTCACCCCTCCACTTT.

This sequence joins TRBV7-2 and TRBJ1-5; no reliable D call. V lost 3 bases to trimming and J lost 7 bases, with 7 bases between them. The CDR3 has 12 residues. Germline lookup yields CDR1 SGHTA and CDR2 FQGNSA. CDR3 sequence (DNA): TGTGCCAGCAGCTTTCTAGACCAGCCCCAGCATTTT. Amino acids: CASSFLDQPQHF.

The CDR3 region has the DNA TGTGCCAGTAGTATGGGCGGGGGGGCCTACAATGAGCAGTTCTTC. Its protein product is CASSMGGGAYNEQFF. This chain uses TRBV19 with TRBJ2-1; 9 nucleotides agree with TRBD2. V lost 3 bases, J lost 2 bases, and 2 bases stayed unmatched. Germline CDR1 LNHDA, CDR2 SQIVND (reference sequence). This CDR3 region has 15 residues.

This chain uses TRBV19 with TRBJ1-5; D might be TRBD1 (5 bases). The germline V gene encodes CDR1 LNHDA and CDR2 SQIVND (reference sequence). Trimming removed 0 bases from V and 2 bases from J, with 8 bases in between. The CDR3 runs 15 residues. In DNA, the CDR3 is TGTGCCAGTAGTATAGACAGGGCTGGCAATCAGCCCCAGCATTTT. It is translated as CASSIDRAGNQPQHF. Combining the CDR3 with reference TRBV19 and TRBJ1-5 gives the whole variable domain DGGITQSPKYLFRKEGQNVTLSCEQNLNHDAMYWYRQDPGQGLRLIYYSQIVNDFQKGDIAEGYSVSREKKESFPLTVTSAQKNPTAFYLCASSIDRAGNQPQHFGDGTRLSIL.

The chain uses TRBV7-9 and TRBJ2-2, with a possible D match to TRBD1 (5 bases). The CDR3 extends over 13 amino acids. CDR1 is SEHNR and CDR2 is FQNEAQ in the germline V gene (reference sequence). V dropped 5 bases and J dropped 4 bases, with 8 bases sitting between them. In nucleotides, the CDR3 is TGTGCCAGCAGCCGAGACAGCACCGGGGAGCTGTTTTTT. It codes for CASSRDSTGELFF.

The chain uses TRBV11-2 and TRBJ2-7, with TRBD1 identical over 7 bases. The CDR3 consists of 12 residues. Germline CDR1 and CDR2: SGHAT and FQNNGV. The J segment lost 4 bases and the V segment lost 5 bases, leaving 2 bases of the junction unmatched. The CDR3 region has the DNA TGTGCCAGCAGCGAACAGGGGTACGAGCAGTACTTC. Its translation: CASSEQGYEQYF.